This entry is about one TCR beta chain. What it recognizes is unknown. The record originates from a study of cytomegalovirus exposure and HLA in healthy donors. Study outcomes and limitations: An analysis was carried out later, and it reportedly showed fewer N-insertions in an Asian-associated ancestry cluster than the 666-donor mean. Associated with HLA alleles at 0.05 false discovery rate in a later analysis were some 16,000 TCR beta sequences.

A multiplex PCR was run with 60 Vbeta primers and 13 Jbeta primers. In the original analysis: The authors later counted 70 million to 80 million unique TCR beta chains, around 9.9 million of them shared. This table comes from immunoSEQ multiplex PCR, and its TCRdb copy is limited to in-frame clones, with some not included. That table furnishes V, J and clone size, whereas the DNA furnished D and trimming. This sample's clone table lists under 65,000 clones. Trimming removed 0 bases at V and 0 bases at J, with 9 bases between. CDR1 and CDR2 from the germline V gene are SGHDT and YYEEEE. The CDR3 loop spans 15 amino acids.

The receptor was isolated from a woman aged 18-29 years in good health and CMV-seronegative. The chain combines TRBV5-6 with TRBJ1-1; D gene ambiguous. The sample taken for sequencing was PBMCs. In nucleotides, the CDR3 is TGTGCCAGCAGCTTGGGTAGAGTTTTGAACACTGAAGCTTTCTTT. This codes for CASSLGRVLNTEAFF.